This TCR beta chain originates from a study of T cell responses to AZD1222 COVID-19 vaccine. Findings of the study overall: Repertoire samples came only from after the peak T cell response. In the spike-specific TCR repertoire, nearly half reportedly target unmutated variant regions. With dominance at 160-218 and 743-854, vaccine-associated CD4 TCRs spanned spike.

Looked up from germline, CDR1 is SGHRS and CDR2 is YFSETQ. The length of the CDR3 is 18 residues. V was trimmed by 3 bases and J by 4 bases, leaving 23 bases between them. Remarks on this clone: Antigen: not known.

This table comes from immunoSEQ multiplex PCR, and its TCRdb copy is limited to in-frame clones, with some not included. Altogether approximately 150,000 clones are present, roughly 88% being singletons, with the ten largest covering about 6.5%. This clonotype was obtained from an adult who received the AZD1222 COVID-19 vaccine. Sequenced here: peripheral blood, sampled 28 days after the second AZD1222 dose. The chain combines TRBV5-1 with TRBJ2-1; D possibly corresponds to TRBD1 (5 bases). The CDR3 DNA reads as TGCGCCAGCAGCTCAGCAGTGGCCGGGCAGGGAAATTACAATGAGCAGTTCTTC. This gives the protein CASSSAVAGQGNYNEQFF.